The sequence of this T cell receptor (beta chain) was determined in a study of cytomegalovirus exposure and HLA in healthy donors. The study ran its PCR with 60 Vbeta and 13 Jbeta primers. TCRdb's table, derived via immunoSEQ multiplex PCR, lists solely in-frame clones and lacks some. This table has about 220,000 clones, 76% appearing once. Germline V gene sequence: CDR1 SGHDN, CDR2 FVKESK. V gave up 3 bases and J gave up 4 bases, with 16 bases separating them. This CDR3 comprises 16 residues. Study conclusions and caveats: Cytomegalovirus-associated status was assigned to 150 to 200 TCR beta chains.

Details on this clone: Antigen specificity is unknown.

The sample was PBMCs. The TCR sequence derives from a man between 18 and 35 years old in good health and CMV-seronegative. The V and J genes are TRBV14 and TRBJ2-1; D might be TRBD1 (6 bases). CDR3 amino acids: CASSQMTGLRYNEQFF. The DNA of the CDR3 is TGTGCCAGCAGCCAGATGACAGGACTCCGATACAATGAGCAGTTCTTC.